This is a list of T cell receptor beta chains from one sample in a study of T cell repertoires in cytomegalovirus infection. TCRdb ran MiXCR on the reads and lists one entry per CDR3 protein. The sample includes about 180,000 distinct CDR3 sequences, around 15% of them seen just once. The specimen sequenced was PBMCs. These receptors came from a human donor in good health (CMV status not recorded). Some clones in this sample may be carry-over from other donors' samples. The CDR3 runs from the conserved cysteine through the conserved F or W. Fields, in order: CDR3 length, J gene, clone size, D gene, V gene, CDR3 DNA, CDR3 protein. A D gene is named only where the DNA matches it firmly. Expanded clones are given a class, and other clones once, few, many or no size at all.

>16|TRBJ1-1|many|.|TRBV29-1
TGCAGCGCAATGGGCAGGGACCGTTGGGTGAACACTGAAGCTTTCTTT
CSAMGRDRWVNTEAFF
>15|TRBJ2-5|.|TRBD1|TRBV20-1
TGCAGTGCTAGAGATGGGGCAGGGGGCAGAGAGACCCAGTACTTC
CSARDGAGGRETQYF
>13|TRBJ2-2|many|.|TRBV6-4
TGTGCCAGCAGCTCACAGTACACCGGGGAGCTGTTTTTT
CASSSQYTGELFF
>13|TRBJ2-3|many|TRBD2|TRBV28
TGTGCCTACAGGCTAGCGGGAGCAGATACGCAGTATTTT
CAYRLAGADTQYF
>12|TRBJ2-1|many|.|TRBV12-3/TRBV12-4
TGTGCCAGCAGACGTGCCGCGGGTGAGCAGTTCTTC
CASRRAAGEQFF
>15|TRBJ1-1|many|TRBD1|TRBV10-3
TGTGCCATCAGACAAGGGGACAGCATGAACACTGAAGCTTTCTTT
CAIRQGDSMNTEAFF
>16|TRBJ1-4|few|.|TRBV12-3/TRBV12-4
TGTGCCACAGGGCGAGGGGCGCATCTATCGGGAGAAAAACTGTTTTTT
CATGRGAHLSGEKLFF
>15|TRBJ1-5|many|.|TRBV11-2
TGTGCCAGCGGGGTTGGGACCAACAGCAATCAGCCCCAGCATTTT
CASGVGTNSNQPQHF
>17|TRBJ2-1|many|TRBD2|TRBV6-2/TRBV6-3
TGTGCCAGCAGTTACTCCCCCGGAGGGAGGGCCGGGTATGAGCAGTTCTTC
CASSYSPGGRAGYEQFF
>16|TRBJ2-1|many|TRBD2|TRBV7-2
TGTGCCAGCAGCTTAGCGCCGGGACTACCAGACAATGAGCAGTTCTTC
CASSLAPGLPDNEQFF
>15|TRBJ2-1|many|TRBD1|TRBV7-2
TGTGCCAGCAGTTCAGGGACAGGGTACTACAATGAGCAGTTCTTC
CASSSGTGYYNEQFF
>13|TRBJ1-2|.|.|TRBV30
TGTGCCTGGAGGGCAGGCCTAACGTATGGCTACACCTTC
CAWRAGLTYGYTF
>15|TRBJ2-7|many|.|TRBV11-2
TGTGCCAGCAGTCCTCCGGGACTCAGGGCCAGCGAGCAGTACTTC
CASSPPGLRASEQYF
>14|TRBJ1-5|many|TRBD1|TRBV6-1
TGTGCCAGCAAAGGCAGGGGGCAAACGCAGCCCCAGCATTTT
CASKGRGQTQPQHF
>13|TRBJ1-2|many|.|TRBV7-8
TGTGCCAGCAGCTTAGGGCAGAACTATGGCTACACCTTC
CASSLGQNYGYTF
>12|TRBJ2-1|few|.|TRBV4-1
TGCGCCAGCAGCCAAGAAAGGAATGAGCAGTTCTTC
CASSQERNEQFF
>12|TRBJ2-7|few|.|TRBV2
TGTGCCAGCAGGGATGACAGGTACGAGCAGTACTTC
CASRDDRYEQYF
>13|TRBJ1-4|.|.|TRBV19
TGTGCCAGTATGGGTCAAGGCGGCGAAAAACTGTTTTTT
CASMGQGGEKLFF
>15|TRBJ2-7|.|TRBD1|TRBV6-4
TGTGCCACTTACCCTGCCGGGACAGGACCCTACGAGCAGTACTTC
CATYPAGTGPYEQYF
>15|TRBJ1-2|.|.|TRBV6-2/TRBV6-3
TGTGCCAGCAGTTACAGAACGGGCAGCTCATATGGCTACACCTTC
CASSYRTGSSYGYTF
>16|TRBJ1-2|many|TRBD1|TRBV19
TGTGCCAGTACCCCTTCTTCAAGGACAGGGGGCCAGGGCTACACCTTC
CASTPSSRTGGQGYTF
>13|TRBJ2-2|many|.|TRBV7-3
TGTGCCAGCAGCTTAAGGTCTGCCGGGGAGCTGTTTTTT
CASSLRSAGELFF
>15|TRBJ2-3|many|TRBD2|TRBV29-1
TGCAGCGGTACTACTAGCGGGGTTAGCACAGATACGCAGTATTTT
CSGTTSGVSTDTQYF
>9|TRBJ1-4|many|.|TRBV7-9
TGTGCCAGCAGCTTGCGACTGTTTTTT
CASSLRLFF
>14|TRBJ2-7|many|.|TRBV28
TGTGCCAGCAGTTTAGCAACTCCCCAGTACGAGCAGTACTTC
CASSLATPQYEQYF
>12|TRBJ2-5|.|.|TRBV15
TGTGCCACCAGCAGAGGTGGCGAGACCCAGTACTTC
CATSRGGETQYF
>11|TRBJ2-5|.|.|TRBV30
TGTGCCTGGAGCGGGAAAGAGACCCAGTACTTC
CAWSGKETQYF
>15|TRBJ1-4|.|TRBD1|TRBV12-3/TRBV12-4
TGTGCCAGCAGTCGGGACAGCTCAACTAATGAAAAACTGTTTTTT
CASSRDSSTNEKLFF
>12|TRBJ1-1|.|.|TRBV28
TGTGCCAGCAGTTTATGGGCGACTGAAGCTTTCTTT
CASSLWATEAFF
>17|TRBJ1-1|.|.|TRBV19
TGTGCCAGTACCCCAAGGGGGGGGGTCCGATTGAACACTGAAGCTTTCTTT
CASTPRGGVRLNTEAFF
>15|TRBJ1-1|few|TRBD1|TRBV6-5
TGTGCCAGCAGTTACGCGGGACAGCTGAACACTGAAGCTTTCTTT
CASSYAGQLNTEAFF
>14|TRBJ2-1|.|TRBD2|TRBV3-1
TGTGCCAGCAGCCGTAGCGGGAGTGGCTATGAGCAGTTCTTC
CASSRSGSGYEQFF
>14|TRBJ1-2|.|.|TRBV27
TGTGCCAGCAGTTTTATGGGATCAAACTATGGCTACACCTTC
CASSFMGSNYGYTF
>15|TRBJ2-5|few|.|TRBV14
TGTGCCAGCAGCCAAGGCGGATATAGCGGAGAGACCCAGTACTTC
CASSQGGYSGETQYF
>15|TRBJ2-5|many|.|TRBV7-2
TGTGCCAGCAGCTCCTACTGGCAGGCGGGGGAGACCCAGTACTTC
CASSSYWQAGETQYF
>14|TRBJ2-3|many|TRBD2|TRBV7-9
TGTGCCAGCAGCTTTGGACTAGCCGCGGATACGCAGTATTTT
CASSFGLAADTQYF
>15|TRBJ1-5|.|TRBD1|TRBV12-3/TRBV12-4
TGTGCCAGCAGCTCCGGGACAGGTGGGGGTCTGCCCCAGCATTTT
CASSSGTGGGLPQHF
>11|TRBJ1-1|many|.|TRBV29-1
TGCAGCGGGTTGGGTCCCACTGAAGCTTTCTTT
CSGLGPTEAFF
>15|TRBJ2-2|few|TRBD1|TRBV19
TGTGCCAGTAACAAGGGACAGGGTATCCCCGGGGAGCTGTTTTTT
CASNKGQGIPGELFF
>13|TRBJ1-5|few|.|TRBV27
TGTGCCAGCAGCCCCAAAAGCAATCAGCCCCAGCATTTT
CASSPKSNQPQHF
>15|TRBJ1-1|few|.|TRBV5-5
TGTGCCAGCAGCTTGGTCGCCTTCTTGGGGACTGAAGCTTTCTTT
CASSLVAFLGTEAFF
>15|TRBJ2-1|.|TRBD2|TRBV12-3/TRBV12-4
TGTGCCAGCAGTTTAAGCGGGAGCATCGGCAATGAGCAGTTCTTC
CASSLSGSIGNEQFF
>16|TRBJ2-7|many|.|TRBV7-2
TGTGCCAGCAGCAGTATAGGGTACGGGGTCTCCTACGAGCAGTACTTC
CASSSIGYGVSYEQYF
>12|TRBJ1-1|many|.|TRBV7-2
TGTGCCAGCAGCCCTTCAGGGGCTGAAGCTTTCTTT
CASSPSGAEAFF
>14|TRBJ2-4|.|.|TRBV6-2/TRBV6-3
TGTGCCAGCAATCCGGGGTACTCTGGGAACATTCAGTACTTC
CASNPGYSGNIQYF
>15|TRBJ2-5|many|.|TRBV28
TGTGCCAGCAGTTTTCCGGACGCCCAGATAGAGACCCAGTACTTC
CASSFPDAQIETQYF
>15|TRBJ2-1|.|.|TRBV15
TGTGCCACCAGCAGAGATAGGGCAGGGGATTTTGAGCAGTTCTTC
CATSRDRAGDFEQFF
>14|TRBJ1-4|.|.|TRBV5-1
TGCGCCAGCAGCCACAGACCAACTAATGAAAAACTGTTTTTT
CASSHRPTNEKLFF
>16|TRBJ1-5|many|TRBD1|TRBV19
TGTGCCAGTAGTATACCCACAGGGGCCACAAATGAGCCCCAGCATTTT
CASSIPTGATNEPQHF
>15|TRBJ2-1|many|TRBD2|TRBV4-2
TGTGCCAGCAGCCAAGATCGGCGCGGGAGCAATGAGCAGTTCTTC
CASSQDRRGSNEQFF
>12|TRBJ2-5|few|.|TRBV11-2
TGTGCCAGCAGCTACGCCGTGGGGACCCAGTACTTC
CASSYAVGTQYF